This T cell receptor beta chain was retrieved from a study of blood T cell repertoires in COVID-19. Overall study context: The United States, Italy and Spain supplied acute and convalescent COVID-19 samples. Sample material is recorded as cDNA or gDNA derived from T cells, B-cell-depleted T cells, or PBMCs.

Original processing methods: Reference gene primer amplification gave nucleated cell count estimates. TCRdb's table, derived via immunoSEQ multiplex PCR, lists solely in-frame clones and lacks some. V and J calls and clone size are as listed in that table; D and trimming were resolved from the DNA. Of approximately 120,000 clones in the sample, around 89% were seen once. CDR1 SGHRS and CDR2 YFSETQ come from the germline V gene. There are 13 residues in the CDR3. Trimming removed 0 bases from V and 6 bases from J; junction bases left unmatched: 2. Sequences were obtained from peripheral blood. The rearrangement uses TRBV5-1 and TRBJ1-2, with 7 positions matching TRBD1. This sequence originates from a human donor in a cohort sampled during active COVID-19. CDR3 loop: CASSLAGTDGYTF. CDR3 coding DNA: TGCGCCAGCAGCTTGGCTGGGACAGATGGCTACACCTTC.